The 18 T cell receptor beta chains below all came from one sample that was sequenced in a study of control samples from healthy donors and cancer patients (dated by TCRdb to 2020 to 2022). Libraries were built with the immunoSEQ multiplex PCR assay. Drawn from immuneACCESS, this table holds only the in-frame rearrangements with V and J called that TCRdb kept. Clones are partly lost; checked studies trace under half to an unresolved V gene and leave the rest unexplained. The sample profile shows roughly 200,000 clones; roughly 91% of them were found once. The ten largest account for approximately 1.5% of the sample. The specimen sequenced was blood. These receptors all come from a young man in good health.

The chain recombines TRBV27 with TRBJ1-4; weak D call: TRBD1 (6 bases). Germline V gene data show CDR1 as MNHEY and CDR2 as SMNVEV (reference sequence). The CDR3 consists of 13 residues. Trimming took 4 bases from V and 7 from J, leaving 10 bases between them. The CDR3 loop reads CASSYTGIEKLFF. The CDR3 nucleotides read TGTGCCAGCAGTTATACAGGGATTGAAAAACTGTTTTTT.

The gene calls are TRBV4-1 and TRBJ2-7, with TRBD2 identical over 10 bases. The junction had 4 bases not matched to a gene; V was cut back by 1 base and J by 1 base. The CDR3 runs to 16 residues. The germline V gene has CDR1 MGHRA and CDR2 YSYEKL. In DNA, the CDR3 is TGCGCCAGCAGCCAAGGGACGACTAGCGGGTCCTACGAGCAGTACTTC. The encoded protein is CASSQGTTSGSYEQYF.

Comments on this clone: Germline is not matched at one junction end, which may reflect a read error. The chain combines TRBV20-1 with TRBJ2-3, with a tentative D call TRBD2 (6 bases). This CDR3 is 11 amino acids long. Germline CDR1 is DFQATT and CDR2 is SNEGSKA (reference sequence). The CDR3 DNA sequence: TGCAGTGCTAGAGATCGGGGGACTCCAGGTTTT. Translating it yields CSARDRGTPGF.

The genes are TRBV19 and TRBJ1-1; 9 positions match TRBD1. This CDR3 has 14 residues. V gave up 8 bases and J gave up 1 base; unmatched junction bases: 5. Germline values: CDR1 LNHDA, CDR2 SQIVND (reference sequence). CDR3 nucleotides: TGTGCCAGTCGCGACAGGGGGTCGAACACTGAAGCTTTCTTT. Translating it yields CASRDRGSNTEAFF.

V gene TRBV7-9 combines with J gene TRBJ2-1; a possible D gene is TRBD2 (5 bases). From germline, CDR1 is SEHNR and CDR2 FQNEAQ (reference sequence). The germline V and J ends were trimmed by 2 bases and 8 bases, with 19 bases remaining between them. The CDR3 is made up of 16 amino acids. For the CDR3, the DNA is TGTGCCAGCAGCTTAACTCCGGGAACCCATAGGGATGAGCAGTTCTTC. Amino acids: CASSLTPGTHRDEQFF.

V gene TRBV4-1 combines with J gene TRBJ2-1; tentative D call: TRBD2 (6 bases). V was shortened by 0 bases and J by 5 bases, with 17 bases between the two germline ends. The germline V gene encodes CDR1 MGHRA and CDR2 YSYEKL. The CDR3 has 17 residues. The CDR3 reads CASSQEAGLILNNEQFF. CDR3 sequence (DNA): TGCGCCAGCAGCCAAGAGGCGGGACTCATACTAAACAATGAGCAGTTCTTC.

J is TRBJ1-4 and V is TRBV10-3; no reliable D call. The V end was cut by 5 bases, the J end by 4 bases, with 11 bases between. The CDR3 is 14 residues long. Germline V CDR1 and CDR2: ENHRY, SYGVKD. CDR3: CAISYDGDNEKLFF. Written as DNA, the CDR3 is TGTGCCATCAGTTATGACGGAGATAATGAAAAACTGTTTTTT.

The chain combines TRBV7-9 with TRBJ1-3, with TRBD1 identical over 8 bases. The junction had 11 bases not matched to a gene; V was cut back by 2 bases and J by 2 bases. This CDR3 comprises 18 residues. Per germline, CDR1 SEHNR and CDR2 FQNEAQ (reference sequence). The CDR3: CASSLITGRGPPGNTIYF. The CDR3 coding sequence is TGTGCCAGCAGCTTAATCACCGGCAGGGGGCCTCCTGGAAACACCATATATTTT.

Written as DNA, the CDR3 is TGTGCCTGGTCGCCGGCGGCTGGGGTTAGTGCAACTAATGAAAAACTGTTTTTT. This sequence encodes CAWSPAAGVSATNEKLFF. This chain joins TRBV30 and TRBJ1-4; no definite D call. Per germline, CDR1 GTSNPN and CDR2 SVGIG (reference sequence). V dropped 5 bases and J dropped 0 bases, with 22 bases sitting between them. This CDR3 has 18 residues.

The rearrangement links TRBV5-4 to TRBJ2-2, with D perhaps matching TRBD2 (5 bases). This CDR3 contains 14 residues. V lost 3 bases and J 5 bases, leaving 11 bases between the germline ends. CDR1 is SGHNT, CDR2 YYREEE, per germline (reference sequence). The chain's CDR3 is CASSSLPGTGELFF. The CDR3 region has the DNA TGTGCCAGCAGCTCACTGCCGGGGACCGGGGAGCTGTTTTTT.

The rearrangement uses TRBV24-1 and TRBJ2-3; D not certain. V dropped 10 bases and J dropped 0 bases, with 7 bases sitting between them. The CDR3 is made up of 12 amino acids. Germline CDR1 and CDR2: KGHDR and SFDVKD. Written as DNA, the CDR3 is TGTGCCACAAAGGACAGCACAGATACGCAGTATTTT. Protein: CATKDSTDTQYF.

The CDR3 coding sequence is TGTGCCAGCTCACCAGTTGAAGGGGGACTTTATGGCTACACCTTC. Its translation: CASSPVEGGLYGYTF. J is TRBJ1-2 and V is TRBV18; possibly TRBD1 for D (6 bases). Germline CDR1 KGHSH, CDR2 LQKENI. Trimming took off 2 bases at V and 5 bases at J, with 15 bases between the two ends. The CDR3 contains 15 residues. Full variable domain (rest looked up from reference TRBV18 and TRBJ1-2): NAGVMQNPRHLVRRRGQEARLRCSPMKGHSHVYWYRQLPEEGLKFMVYLQKENIIDESGMPKERFSAEFPKEGPSILRIQQVVRGDSAAYFCASSPVEGGLYGYTFGSGTRLTVV.

This sequence joins TRBV19 and TRBJ1-4; 10 nucleotides align to TRBD1. Germline values: CDR1 LNHDA, CDR2 SQIVND (reference sequence). J was trimmed by 5 bases and V by 5 bases; bases with no gene match: 5. The CDR3 runs to 15 residues. CDR3 in DNA: TGTGCCAGTAGTTTCACGACAGGGGGCAATGAAAAACTGTTTTTT. Amino acid sequence: CASSFTTGGNEKLFF.

This rearrangement joins TRBV5-1 to TRBJ1-4; 8 bases match TRBD1. Germline assignment: CDR1 SGHRS and CDR2 YFSETQ. The CDR3 sequence is 17 residues long. Trimming removed 4 bases from V and 1 base from J; junction bases left unmatched: 9. This CDR3 reads CASSRLDRGGTNEKLFF. The DNA of the CDR3 is TGCGCCAGCAGCCGTCTCGACAGGGGTGGAACTAATGAAAAACTGTTTTTT. The whole variable domain, remainder taken from reference TRBV5-1 and TRBJ1-4, is KAGVTQTPRYLIKTRGQQVTLSCSPISGHRSVSWYQQTPGQGLQFLFEYFSETQRNKGNFPGRFSGRQFSNSRSEMNVSTLELGDSALYLCASSRLDRGGTNEKLFFGSGTQLSVL.

The chain employs TRBV5-4 and TRBJ1-4, with no clear D. CDR1 SGHNT and CDR2 YYREEE come from the germline V gene (reference sequence). Trimming removed 2 bases at V and 3 bases at J, with 2 bases between. This CDR3 has 12 amino acids. CDR3 bases: TGTGCCAGCAGCTTAGCTAATGAAAAACTGTTTTTT. Its protein is CASSLANEKLFF.

The chain combines TRBV13 with TRBJ2-3; 8 bases are shared with TRBD2. The CDR3 has 15 amino acids. V lost 4 bases to trimming and J lost 2 bases; unmatched junction nucleotides: 5. Germline V gene lookup returns CDR1 PRHDT and CDR2 FYEKMQ (reference sequence). The chain's CDR3 is CASSWSGSPTDTQYF. CDR3 DNA sequence: TGTGCCAGCAGCTGGAGCGGGAGTCCCACAGATACGCAGTATTTT.

The chain couples TRBV5-6 to TRBJ1-2; D possibly corresponds to TRBD1 (5 bases). With 4 bases removed from V and 8 bases from J, the gap between germline ends came to 15 bases. Looked up from germline, CDR1 is SGHDT and CDR2 is YYEEEE. This CDR3 is built from 13 residues. As DNA, the CDR3 is TGTGCCAGCAGCCGTCTTGGGGGGGAAGGCTACACCTTC. It encodes CASSRLGGEGYTF. The whole variable domain, remainder taken from reference TRBV5-6 and TRBJ1-2, is DAGVTQSPTHLIKTRGQQVTLRCSPKSGHDTVSWYQQALGQGPQFIFQYYEEEERQRGNFPDRFSGHQFPNYSSELNVNALLLGDSALYLCASSRLGGEGYTFGSGTRLTVV.

The gene calls are TRBV28 and TRBJ1-5; D is undetermined. CDR3 length: 14 residues. Germline V gene lookup returns CDR1 MDHEN and CDR2 SYDVKM. V shed 4 bases and J shed 1 base, with 8 bases lying between them. The CDR3 nucleotides are TGTGCCAGCAGTTCACCCGGAAGCAATCAGCCCCAGCATTTT. It specifies CASSSPGSNQPQHF.